The next 8 T cell receptor beta chains were all read from a single sample in a study of post-analysis software for immune sequencing data. The authors incorporated unique molecular identifiers into the TCR beta cDNA libraries. TCRdb used MiXCR to reprocess the PCR reads, holding one entry per CDR3 protein. This sample has 650,000 to 900,000 distinct CDR3 sequences, with 40% to 55% found just once. General study findings and limits: Roughly five TRBV segments appeared more often in patients than in controls, and TRBV5-6, TRBV5-1 and TRBV20-1 were among these.

The antigens of these receptors remain unknown. Specimen: blood. The origin of the receptors is a girl between 10 and 17 years old with multiple sclerosis.

This clonotype is a singleton in its sample. The chain couples TRBV20-1 to TRBJ2-1; weak D call: TRBD1 (5 bases). Trimming took 6 bases from V and 0 from J, leaving 15 bases between them. The CDR3 totals 15 residues. CDR1 and CDR2 from the germline V gene are DFQATT and SNEGSKA (reference sequence). Here the CDR3 DNA reads TGCAGTGCGTCGGCAGGGTATAGCTCCTACAATGAGCAGTTCTTC. This gives the protein CSASAGYSSYNEQFF.

This chain uses TRBV20-1 with TRBJ2-7; 8 bases line up with TRBD2. The trim removed 5 bases at V and 0 bases at J, leaving 6 bases unmatched. CDR3 size: 14 residues. The germline V gene encodes CDR1 DFQATT and CDR2 SNEGSKA (reference sequence). The chain's CDR3 is CSAHSGTSSYEQYF. DNA of the CDR3: TGCAGTGCTCACAGCGGGACTAGCTCCTACGAGCAGTACTTC.

This chain uses TRBV7-9 with TRBJ1-1; D possibly corresponds to TRBD1 (6 bases). The CDR3 runs 14 residues. Deletions cut 5 bases from V and 2 bases from J, with 12 bases between. Germline CDR1 SEHNR, CDR2 FQNEAQ (reference sequence). CDR3 sequence: CASSPGQINTEAFF. The CDR3 nucleotides read TGTGCCAGCAGCCCGGGACAAATAAACACTGAAGCTTTCTTT.

This rearrangement joins TRBV7-2 to TRBJ2-1; 7 nucleotides agree with TRBD2. This CDR3 comprises 14 residues. The germline V gene has CDR1 SGHTA and CDR2 FQGNSA. V shed 6 bases, J shed 5 bases, and the junction held 7 bases outside the gene matches. Here the CDR3 reads CASRPASGHNEQFF. The DNA of the CDR3 is TGTGCCAGCAGGCCCGCTAGCGGACACAATGAGCAGTTCTTC.

This rearrangement joins TRBV7-2 to TRBJ2-4; TRBD2 is a possible D gene (6 bases). Germline V gene sequence: CDR1 SGHTA, CDR2 FQGNSA. The V end lost 4 bases, the J end lost 3 bases, and 10 bases lay between the germline ends. The CDR3 is made up of 14 amino acids. CDR3 region: CASSSGLGKNIQYF. CDR3 in DNA: TGTGCCAGCAGCTCGGGACTGGGCAAAAACATTCAGTACTTC. Supplemented by reference TRBV7-2 and TRBJ2-4, the full variable domain reads GAGVSQSPSNKVTEKGKDVELRCDPISGHTALYWYRQSLGQGLEFLIYFQGNSAPDKSGLPSDRFSAERTGGSVSTLTIQRTQQEDSAVYLCASSSGLGKNIQYFGAGTRLSVL.

The table lists this clonotype with a count of one. The gene calls are TRBV5-1 and TRBJ2-1; 10 bases line up with TRBD2. V shed 2 bases, J shed 12 bases, and the junction held 14 bases outside the gene matches. The CDR3 has 16 amino acids. Germline V gene data show CDR1 as SGHRS and CDR2 as YFSETQ. Here the CDR3 reads CASSFSLAGNTNWQFF. In nucleotides, the CDR3 is TGCGCCAGCAGCTTCTCACTAGCGGGAAACACCAATTGGCAGTTCTTC.

The rearrangement uses TRBV7-2 and TRBJ2-2; D is possibly TRBD2 (6 bases). Deletions cut 4 bases from V and 7 bases from J, with 13 bases between. The germline CDR1 and CDR2 sequences are SGHTA and FQGNSA. The CDR3 is 14 amino acids. CDR3 in amino acids: CASSSGLVNGELFF. CDR3 sequence (DNA): TGTGCCAGCAGCTCGGGACTTGTGAACGGGGAGCTGTTTTTT.

Comment on this clonotype: One junction end does not reproduce the germline sequence, and a read error may be involved. This chain links TRBV27 with TRBJ2-1; possibly TRBD1 for D (5 bases). Germline values: CDR1 MNHEY, CDR2 SMNVEV (reference sequence). This CDR3 spans 14 amino acids. Here the CDR3 reads CVSSLSGPYNEQFF. The CDR3 DNA is TGTGTCAGCAGTTTATCAGGGCCCTACAATGAGCAGTTCTTC.